Sequencing of this T cell receptor (beta chain) was carried out in a study of blood T cell repertoires in COVID-19. Study background: Samples representing acute and convalescent COVID-19 were sourced from the United States, Italy and Spain.

Trimming cost V 6 bases and J 0 bases, with 14 bases left between them. This CDR3 is built from 15 residues. The germline V gene has CDR1 MDHEN and CDR2 SYDVKM. Original handling: Using reference gene primer amplification, nucleated cell counts were estimated. Assay: immunoSEQ multiplex PCR; the TCRdb copy retains only in-frame clones and omits some. That table gives V, J and clone size, and the DNA gave D and trimming. The data contain about 160,000 clones, about 81% of them singletons. Sequencing was carried out using peripheral blood. This clonotype was sampled from a human donor in a cohort sampled during active COVID-19. The chain recombines TRBV28 with TRBJ1-1; D is unresolved. The CDR3, as DNA: TGTGCCAGCAGGCGCCCCGGAACTATGAACACTGAAGCTTTCTTT. Amino acids: CASRRPGTMNTEAFF.